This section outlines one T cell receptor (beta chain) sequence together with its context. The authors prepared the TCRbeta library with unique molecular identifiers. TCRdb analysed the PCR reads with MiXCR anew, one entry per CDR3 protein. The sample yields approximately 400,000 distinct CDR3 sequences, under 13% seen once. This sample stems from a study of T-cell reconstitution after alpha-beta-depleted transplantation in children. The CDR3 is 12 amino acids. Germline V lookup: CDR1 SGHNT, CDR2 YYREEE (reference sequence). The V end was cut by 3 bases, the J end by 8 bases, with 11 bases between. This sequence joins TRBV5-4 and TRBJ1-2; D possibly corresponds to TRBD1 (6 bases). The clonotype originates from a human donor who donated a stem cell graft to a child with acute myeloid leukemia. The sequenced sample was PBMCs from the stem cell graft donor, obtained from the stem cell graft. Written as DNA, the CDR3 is TGTGCCAGCAGCTACAGGGCGGACGGCTACACCTTC. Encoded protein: CASSYRADGYTF.